These 21 T cell receptor beta chains came from one sample sequenced in a study of HIV-infected patients and healthy controls. Alpha and beta constant-region primers primed reverse transcription of around 0.5 ug RNA. Each of the alpha and beta chains got its own library through chain-specific third strand synthesis with indices. TCRdb re-called the 5' RACE reads through MiXCR, storing one row per CDR3 protein. The table shows 9,500 to 15,000 distinct CDR3 sequences, with about 9% occurring only once. All unsorted peripheral T cells were captured because whole blood was used without fractionation. The sequenced sample was blood, obtained before antiretroviral therapy. The receptors were sampled from an adult with HIV infection. The donor label of this sample is uncertain.

At least ten counts were recorded for this clonotype. V and J are TRBV11-2 and TRBJ2-5, with D possibly TRBD1 on 6 matching bases. Trimming took off 5 bases at V and 6 bases at J, with 19 bases between the two ends. CDR1 is SGHAT and CDR2 is FQNNGV in the germline V gene. This CDR3 has 15 amino acids. The CDR3 DNA reads as TGTGCCAGCAGCCCCCCAAAGGGGGTTGCGAAGACCCAGTACTTC. This sequence encodes CASSPPKGVAKTQYF.

The table lists this clonotype with many counts. V gene TRBV27 combines with J gene TRBJ2-3, with 11 bases aligning to TRBD2. The CDR3 contains 18 residues. The V gene end was trimmed by 2 bases and the J gene end by 2 bases; junction bases not matched to a gene: 9. Germline V CDR1 and CDR2: MNHEY, SMNVEV (reference sequence). CDR3 sequence reads: CASSLGGTSGYLTDTQYF. The CDR3, as DNA: TGTGCCAGCAGTTTAGGGGGGACTAGCGGTTACCTCACAGATACGCAGTATTTT.

This clonotype was recorded many times. The chain has TRBV12-3 or TRBV12-4 and TRBJ2-2; D is undetermined. The germline V and J ends were trimmed by 4 bases and 6 bases, with 15 bases remaining between them. This CDR3 has 15 residues. CDR3 sequence reads: CASSSGPYGPGELFF. CDR3 DNA sequence: TGTGCCAGCAGTTCCGGACCCTACGGCCCCGGGGAGCTGTTTTTT.

This clonotype was picked up many times. The chain uses TRBV7-6 and TRBJ2-1; possible D gene TRBD1, 5 bases. CDR1 SGHVS and CDR2 FNYEAQ come from the germline V gene. This CDR3 comprises 15 residues. Trimming pared 5 bases from V and 1 base from J, leaving 12 bases between. CDR3 nucleotides: TGTGCCAGCAGCACCCGACAGAATTCCTACAATGAGCAGTTCTTC. It yields the protein CASSTRQNSYNEQFF.

The chain joins TRBV23-1 to TRBJ1-4; D unresolved. TRBV23-1 is sorted into the ORF group, with uncertain function. Trimming left V 0 bases short and J 0 bases short, with 17 bases between. The CDR3 length is 19 residues. The CDR3 nucleotides read TGCGCCAGCAGTCAATCAGGAGGATTTACTAATGCAACTAATGAAAAACTGTTTTTT. Translated, it gives CASSQSGGFTNATNEKLFF.

This clonotype was observed at least ten times. This chain joins TRBV5-4 and TRBJ2-3, with D tentatively TRBD1 (5 bases). The length of the CDR3 is 17 residues. Trimming took 4 bases from V and 4 from J, leaving 22 bases between them. The germline V gene encodes CDR1 SGHNT and CDR2 YYREEE (reference sequence). CDR3 loop: CASSRRIRAGSPDTQYF. In nucleotides, the CDR3 is TGTGCCAGCAGCCGTCGGATTCGAGCAGGGTCCCCAGATACGCAGTATTTT.

This clonotype was detected many times. The gene calls are TRBV6-5 and TRBJ1-5; TRBD1 aligns across 7 bases. CDR1 and CDR2 (germline): MNHEY, SVGAGI. V lost 5 bases to trimming and J lost 7 bases; unmatched junction nucleotides: 5. The CDR3 totals 13 residues. Written as DNA, the CDR3 is TGTGCCAGCAGTCGTGACAGGGTCCAGCCCCAGCATTTT. It codes for CASSRDRVQPQHF.

This clonotype was recorded at least ten times. The rearrangement links TRBV20-1 to TRBJ2-3; D not resolved. Per the germline V gene, CDR1 is DFQATT and CDR2 is SNEGSKA (reference sequence). V was shortened by 2 bases and J by 4 bases, with 7 bases between the two germline ends. The CDR3 spans 12 residues. The CDR3 loop reads CSARKEADTQYF. CDR3 coding DNA: TGCAGTGCTAGAAAAGAGGCAGATACGCAGTATTTT.

This clonotype was seen at least ten times. V usage is TRBV12-5 and J usage is TRBJ1-1, with D uncertain. CDR3 size: 12 residues. Trimming removed 1 base at V and 3 bases at J, with 3 bases between. The germline gives CDR1 LGHNT, CDR2 FRNRAP. The CDR3 region is CASGLGDTEAFF. DNA for the CDR3: TGTGCTAGTGGTTTGGGCGACACTGAAGCTTTCTTT.

Many counts were recorded for this clonotype. The genes are TRBV3-1 and TRBJ1-5; a weak D match, TRBD1 (6 bases). The CDR3 is 15 residues long. V was clipped by 1 base and J by 7 bases, with 14 bases between them. The germline V gene encodes CDR1 LGHDT and CDR2 YNNKEL (reference sequence). As DNA, the CDR3 is TGTGCCAGCAGCCAAGGGGGTATAGGGGGACAGCCCCAGCATTTT. Translating it yields CASSQGGIGGQPQHF.

In this sample, this clonotype turned up many times. The genes are TRBV27 and TRBJ2-5; TRBD2 aligns across 15 bases. The V gene end was trimmed by 3 bases and the J gene end by 1 base; junction bases not matched to a gene: 3. This CDR3 is 17 amino acids long. Germline V gene data show CDR1 as MNHEY and CDR2 as SMNVEV (reference sequence). CDR3: CASSFGLAGGAQETQYF. The DNA of the CDR3 is TGTGCCAGCAGTTTCGGACTAGCGGGAGGGGCCCAAGAGACCCAGTACTTC.

This clonotype was recorded many times. CDR3 loop: CASSLVQGHEQFF. The CDR3 bases are TGTGCCAGCAGTTTGGTCCAGGGCCATGAGCAGTTCTTC. The rearrangement joins TRBV12-3 or TRBV12-4 to TRBJ2-1, with TRBD1 as a possible D gene (5 bases). The V gene lost 3 bases and the J gene lost 8 bases, with 11 bases spanning the gap. The CDR3 is made up of 13 amino acids.

This clonotype was detected ten times or more. The rearrangement joins TRBV5-1 to TRBJ1-6, with 9 bases that match TRBD1. Germline V CDR1 and CDR2: SGHRS, YFSETQ. The trim removed 4 bases at V and 6 bases at J, leaving 5 bases unmatched. The CDR3 has 15 residues. CDR3 sequence: CASSRWTGVNSPLHF. The DNA of the CDR3 is TGCGCCAGCAGCCGATGGACAGGGGTTAATTCACCCCTCCACTTT. The full variable domain, with the rest looked up from reference TRBV5-1 and TRBJ1-6, is KAGVTQTPRYLIKTRGQQVTLSCSPISGHRSVSWYQQTPGQGLQFLFEYFSETQRNKGNFPGRFSGRQFSNSRSEMNVSTLELGDSALYLCASSRWTGVNSPLHFGNGTRLTVT.

This clonotype was recorded at least ten times. The V gene is TRBV7-2, the J gene TRBJ2-6; D is perhaps TRBD2 (6 bases). Between the trimmed V and J ends, which lost 4 bases and 4 bases, there was a span of 11 bases. CDR3 length: 15 amino acids. Germline CDR1 and CDR2: SGHTA and FQGNSA. The DNA of the CDR3 is TGTGCCAGCAGCTCTGCGGGGTCAGGGGCCAACGTCCTGACTTTC. Translation gives CASSSAGSGANVLTF. The full variable domain, in which reference TRBV7-2 and TRBJ2-6 provide the parts outside the CDR3, is GAGVSQSPSNKVTEKGKDVELRCDPISGHTALYWYRQSLGQGLEFLIYFQGNSAPDKSGLPSDRFSAERTGGSVSTLTIQRTQQEDSAVYLCASSSAGSGANVLTFGAGSRLTVL.

This clonotype has just a few counts. The genes are TRBV5-1 and TRBJ2-1; D is undetermined. V was trimmed by 0 bases and J by 0 bases, leaving 7 bases between them. The CDR3 has 15 amino acids. Germline V CDR1 and CDR2: SGHRS, YFSETQ. The CDR3 nucleotides read TGCGCCAGCAGCTTGGCAGAGCCCTCCTACAATGAGCAGTTCTTC. Translation gives CASSLAEPSYNEQFF. Looking up the rest from reference TRBV5-1 and TRBJ2-1 gives the full variable domain: KAGVTQTPRYLIKTRGQQVTLSCSPISGHRSVSWYQQTPGQGLQFLFEYFSETQRNKGNFPGRFSGRQFSNSRSEMNVSTLELGDSALYLCASSLAEPSYNEQFFGPGTRLTVL.

The chain carries TRBV27 and TRBJ2-7; 7 nucleotides agree with TRBD2. The CDR3 extends over 15 amino acids. CDR1 is MNHEY and CDR2 is SMNVEV in the germline V gene (reference sequence). V lost 2 bases to trimming and J lost 2 bases; unmatched junction nucleotides: 6. The CDR3 coding sequence is TGTGCCAGCAGTTTAGGTCCCGGGAGGACCTACGAGCAGTACTTC. Residues: CASSLGPGRTYEQYF.

Ten or more counts support this clonotype. This chain's CDR3 is CATSRDSNRANYGYTF. The CDR3 nucleotides are TGTGCCACCAGCAGAGATAGCAACAGGGCTAACTATGGCTACACCTTC. The chain uses TRBV15 and TRBJ1-2; D perhaps matches TRBD1 (6 bases). CDR1 is LNHNV and CDR2 is YYDKDF in the germline V gene (reference sequence). The V gene lost 0 bases and the J gene lost 0 bases, with 11 bases spanning the gap. CDR3 length equals 16 residues.

This clonotype counts as medium-sized. The chain is built from TRBV7-2 and TRBJ2-3, with 12 bases that match TRBD2. The V gene end was trimmed by 1 base and the J gene end by 8 bases; junction bases not matched to a gene: 1. The CDR3 has 14 amino acids. CDR1 is SGHTA and CDR2 is FQGNSA in the germline V gene. The chain's CDR3 is CASSLELAGGTQYF. In DNA, the CDR3 is TGTGCCAGCAGCTTAGAACTAGCGGGAGGTACGCAGTATTTT.

This clonotype was seen more than once but under ten times. V and J are TRBV30 and TRBJ1-1, with 8 bases lining up with TRBD1. The germline V gene has CDR1 GTSNPN and CDR2 SVGIG (reference sequence). V dropped 3 bases and J dropped 5; count of bases not matched to a gene: 8. This CDR3 region has 14 residues. The CDR3 loop reads CAWSHRTGSTEAFF. CDR3 coding DNA: TGTGCCTGGAGCCACCGGACAGGGTCGACTGAAGCTTTCTTT.

This clonotype was recorded a few times. This rearrangement joins TRBV6-2 or TRBV6-3 to TRBJ2-1; D is unclear. CDR3 length: 16 residues. Trimming pared 5 bases from V and 5 bases from J, leaving 19 bases between. Germline-derived CDR1 and CDR2 are MNHEY and SVGEGT. In DNA, the CDR3 is TGTGCCAGCAGTAACCTGGGCGAGGCGCAGGACAATGAGCAGTTCTTC. Its translation is CASSNLGEAQDNEQFF.

This clonotype has at least ten counts. V and J are TRBV6-5 and TRBJ1-3, with a weak D call TRBD1 (5 bases). The CDR3 loop spans 13 amino acids. Germline values: CDR1 MNHEY, CDR2 SVGAGI. V gave up 6 bases and J gave up 4 bases, with 10 bases separating them. The CDR3 DNA follows: TGTGCCAGCAGACCTGGGGGAGGAAACACCATATATTTT. As protein: CASRPGGGNTIYF.